This T cell receptor (beta chain) is from a study of blood T cell repertoires in COVID-19. About the study: Material from acute and convalescent COVID-19 was sourced from the United States, Italy and Spain. PBMCs, B-cell-depleted T cells, or T cells provided the cDNA or gDNA that made up the material.

In the original analysis: Reference gene primer amplification yielded estimated nucleated cell counts. TCRdb's table, derived via immunoSEQ multiplex PCR, lists solely in-frame clones and lacks some. D and trimming come from the DNA, and the V and J calls and clone size come from that table. The data hold around 220,000 clones, with roughly 88% observed a single time. Germline-derived CDR1 and CDR2 are KGHSH and LQKENI. J lost 0 bases, V lost 6 bases, and 11 bases had no gene match. This CDR3 has 16 amino acids. This receptor was identified in a man between 18 and 29 years old with active or convalescent COVID-19. The sample taken for sequencing was peripheral blood. The chain links TRBV18 to TRBJ2-7; 7 bases are shared with TRBD2. In DNA, the CDR3 is TGTGCCAGCTCTCCCGCGGGGGTCCTGCCCTCCTACGAGCAGTACTTC. Translation gives CASSPAGVLPSYEQYF. Complete variable domain (other parts from reference TRBV18 and TRBJ2-7): NAGVMQNPRHLVRRRGQEARLRCSPMKGHSHVYWYRQLPEEGLKFMVYLQKENIIDESGMPKERFSAEFPKEGPSILRIQQVVRGDSAAYFCASSPAGVLPSYEQYFGPGTRLTVT.